This entry concerns a single TCR beta chain. Its target is not known. The sample belongs to a study of cytomegalovirus exposure and HLA in healthy donors. Across the study: Out of about 190 million T cells, an earlier analysis found over 100 million unique TCR beta sequences in total. General study findings and limits: Accurate prediction of most subjects' HLA-A and HLA-B alleles from TCR beta sequences was reported. In a later analysis, CMV-associated beta chains were mostly HLA-associated, it appeared. Earlier analysis looked at TCR beta V segments, and most were productive about 90% or about 30% of the time.

PCR employed 60 Vbeta and 13 Jbeta primers. Measured with immunoSEQ multiplex PCR; TCRdb has only the in-frame clones, and not every one. The data hold approximately 190,000 clones, with around 81% observed a single time. The germline CDR1 and CDR2 sequences are MNHEY and SVGAGI. Trimming shortened V by 4 bases and J by 0 bases, and 10 bases separated the two germline ends. The CDR3 sequence is 15 residues long. The clonotype originates from a woman between 18 and 30 years old in good health and CMV-seropositive. V and J are TRBV6-5 and TRBJ1-3; D is uncertain. The sequenced sample consisted of PBMCs. The CDR3: CASSSAGYSGNTIYF. The CDR3 DNA sequence: TGTGCCAGCAGTTCCGCGGGGTACTCTGGAAACACCATATATTTT.